This T cell receptor beta chain comes out of a study of T cells in Graves' hyperthyroidism and ophthalmopathy. From germline, CDR1 is DFQATT and CDR2 SNEGSKA (reference sequence). The CDR3 is 13 residues long. V lost 3 bases and J lost 4; bases outside the gene matches: 6. RNA transcripts provided the source from which TCR beta CDR3 regions were amplified. A first-round RT-PCR of the TCR CDR3 used the HTBI primer set. From the multiplex PCR reads, TCRdb called clonotypes with MiXCR, one entry per CDR3 protein. The sample yields 200,000 to 250,000 distinct CDR3 sequences, 18% seen once. Overall study results and limits: Ophthalmopathy could be told apart from stable hyperthyroidism with a 13 V-J model. Blood shared most expanded thyroid clonotypes above 0.001.

This clonotype was recorded at least ten times. Its antigen is undetermined. On the basis of clinical symptoms, serum thyroxine and TRAb, thyroid ultrasound and orbital computed tomography, diagnoses were made. The sequence was collected from a man aged 35 to 55 with Graves' hyperthyroidism. Sequenced: blood. This chain connects TRBV20-1 to TRBJ2-7; TRBD1 matches 7 bases. Here the CDR3 DNA reads TGCAGTGCTAGCCACAGGGGTTTGTACGAGCAGTACTTC. This sequence encodes CSASHRGLYEQYF.